What follows are 22 T cell receptor beta chains derived from one specimen sequenced in a study of T cells and copy number aberrations in small-cell lung cancer. The repertoire was sequenced with immunoSEQ multiplex PCR; TCRdb's copy has only in-frame clones and lacks some. Among 9,000 to 10,000 clones listed, about 80% were seen once. The specimen was normal tissue next to the tumor. Receptor source: a man aged 55 to 70 with small cell lung cancer.

The rearrangement links TRBV5-1 to TRBJ2-7; 7 bases are a match to TRBD2. V lost 4 bases, J lost 2 bases, and 9 bases stayed unmatched. The CDR3 is made up of 15 amino acids. Germline V gene data show CDR1 as SGHRS and CDR2 as YFSETQ. The CDR3 reads CASSAGGRTAYEQYF. The CDR3 coding sequence is TGCGCCAGCAGCGCCGGGGGGAGGACGGCCTACGAGCAGTACTTC.

The rearrangement links TRBV11-2 to TRBJ2-1; 9 bases are a match to TRBD2. Germline V gene lookup returns CDR1 SGHAT and CDR2 FQNNGV. The V segment lost 4 bases and the J segment 7 bases; nucleotides outside the gene matches: 8. This CDR3 has 15 amino acids. The DNA of the CDR3 is TGTGCCAGCAGCTCGACTAGCGGAAGAAGTAATGAGCAGTTCTTC. It is translated as CASSSTSGRSNEQFF.

The rearrangement links TRBV6-1 to TRBJ1-1; D gene ambiguous. Between the trimmed V and J ends, which lost 0 bases and 11 bases, there was a span of 10 bases. The CDR3 is 12 amino acids. Germline loops: CDR1 MNHNS, CDR2 SASEGT. The CDR3 DNA follows: TGTGCCAGCAGTGAAGCGCTGAGGTCGGCTTTCTTT. Protein product: CASSEALRSAFF.

The genes are TRBV28 and TRBJ1-3; D remains unclear. V was cut by 8 bases and J by 3 bases, with 11 bases left in between. Germline CDR1 MDHEN, CDR2 SYDVKM. The CDR3 consists of 13 residues. The CDR3 protein is CASLVLNGNTIYF. For the CDR3, the DNA is TGTGCCAGCCTCGTCCTTAATGGAAACACCATATATTTT.

This clone was seen once. The chain has TRBV2 and TRBJ2-3; 10 bases align to TRBD2. This CDR3 region has 18 residues. V lost 3 bases and J lost 2; bases outside the gene matches: 11. Germline V gene data show CDR1 as SNHLY and CDR2 as FYNNEI. The CDR3 DNA reads as TGTGCCAGCAGTGACAGCGGGAGGGCGTCTCGAGACACAGATACGCAGTATTTT. This translates into CASSDSGRASRDTDTQYF.

V usage is TRBV28 and J usage is TRBJ2-7; TRBD2 matches at 9 bases. Germline V CDR1 and CDR2: MDHEN, SYDVKM. This CDR3 comprises 14 residues. V dropped 7 bases and J dropped 7; count of bases not matched to a gene: 11. CDR3 sequence: CASTKAGGSGEQYF. The CDR3 region has the DNA TGTGCCAGCACAAAGGCGGGAGGGTCAGGTGAGCAGTACTTC.

The chain uses TRBV5-1 and TRBJ1-3; possibly TRBD1 for D (6 bases). The germline CDR1 and CDR2 sequences are SGHRS and YFSETQ. The CDR3 spans 15 residues. Trimming pared 4 bases from V and 2 bases from J, leaving 13 bases between. This chain's CDR3 is CASSPRGGPGNTIYF. Here the CDR3 DNA reads TGCGCCAGCAGCCCGCGGGGGGGGCCTGGAAACACCATATATTTT.

The rearrangement joins TRBV11-2 to TRBJ2-2; D perhaps matches TRBD2 (6 bases). V shed 2 bases and J shed 3 bases, with 10 bases lying between them. Per germline, CDR1 SGHAT and CDR2 FQNNGV. This CDR3 is 15 amino acids long. The CDR3 sequence: CASSLFWEDTGELFF. CDR3 coding DNA: TGTGCCAGCAGCTTATTTTGGGAGGACACCGGGGAGCTGTTTTTT.

The CDR3 is CASSNRAGRPQHF. The DNA for the CDR3 is TGTGCCAGCAGTAACAGGGCCGGGCGGCCCCAGCATTTT. This chain joins TRBV6-6 and TRBJ1-5, with D tentatively TRBD1 (6 bases). V was clipped by 5 bases and J by 9 bases, with 14 bases between them. Germline CDR1 MNHNY, CDR2 SVGAGI (reference sequence). This CDR3 is built from 13 residues.

This sequence joins TRBV19 and TRBJ2-1; D may be TRBD2 (5 bases). Trimming shortened V by 4 bases and J by 2 bases, and 18 bases separated the two germline ends. The CDR3 contains 17 residues. The germline V gene encodes CDR1 LNHDA and CDR2 SQIVND (reference sequence). Here the CDR3 reads CASSTHSLVLAYNEQFF. The CDR3 DNA is TGTGCCAGTAGTACCCACTCCCTAGTACTAGCCTACAATGAGCAGTTCTTC.

This clone showed up just a few times. The chain carries TRBV27 and TRBJ2-2; D gene unclear. This CDR3 has 14 amino acids. With 1 base removed from V and 5 bases from J, the gap between germline ends came to 8 bases. CDR1 MNHEY and CDR2 SMNVEV come from the germline V gene (reference sequence). The CDR3 spells CASSLFLGTGELFF. The CDR3, as DNA: TGTGCCAGCAGTTTATTCCTAGGTACCGGGGAGCTGTTTTTT.

The genes are TRBV20-1 and TRBJ2-7; D uncertain. Trimming shortened V by 5 bases and J by 2 bases, and 7 bases separated the two germline ends. There are 11 residues in the CDR3. Germline lookup yields CDR1 DFQATT and CDR2 SNEGSKA (reference sequence). The CDR3 sequence is CSALGTYEQYF. The CDR3 DNA reads as TGCAGTGCTTTAGGGACCTACGAGCAGTACTTC.

This rearrangement joins TRBV6-1 to TRBJ1-5; 8 bases are a match to TRBD1. Germline V gives CDR1 MNHNS, CDR2 SASEGT. The CDR3 has 15 residues. The V gene end was trimmed by 2 bases and the J gene end by 7 bases; junction bases not matched to a gene: 7. The CDR3 here is CASSERRTGLQPQHF. CDR3 nucleotides: TGTGCCAGCAGTGAAAGAAGGACAGGGTTACAGCCCCAGCATTTT.

A note on this clone: At one of its ends the junction is not consistent with the germline gene, which may arise from a read error. CDR3 sequence reads: CASSQSDSQGTQYF. Here the CDR3 DNA reads TGTGCTAGCAGCCAATCGGACTCACAAGGGACCCAGTACTTC. The chain joins TRBV7-7 to TRBJ2-5; tentatively, D is TRBD2 (5 bases). CDR1 SSHAT and CDR2 FNYEAQ come from the germline V gene (reference sequence). The CDR3 consists of 14 residues.

The chain has TRBV6-4 and TRBJ2-1; 10 bases align to TRBD2. The CDR3 length is 15 residues. CDR1 is MRHNA, CDR2 SNTAGT, per germline. V shed 6 bases, J shed 8 bases, and the junction held 10 bases outside the gene matches. The CDR3 sequence: CASSDLAGDSDEQFF. The CDR3, as DNA: TGTGCCAGCAGCGACCTAGCGGGGGACTCGGATGAGCAGTTCTTC.

This clone was picked up a small number of times. The chain carries TRBV27 and TRBJ2-2; 9 nucleotides match TRBD1. The CDR3 consists of 14 residues. Germline V gives CDR1 MNHEY, CDR2 SMNVEV (reference sequence). The V and J ends lost 9 bases and 3 bases, in that order; junction bases with no gene match: 5. The CDR3 reads CARRTGEDTGELFF. The CDR3 region has the DNA TGTGCCAGACGGACAGGGGAGGACACCGGGGAGCTGTTTTTT.

The V gene is TRBV5-1, the J gene TRBJ1-4, with no clear D. V was clipped by 1 base and J by 8 bases, with 12 bases between them. Germline CDR1 is SGHRS and CDR2 is YFSETQ. The CDR3 contains 14 residues. The CDR3 region has the DNA TGCGCCAGCAGCTTGCTTGGCCCCTCGGAAAAACTGTTTTTT. Amino acids: CASSLLGPSEKLFF.

This clone was detected only a few times. V is TRBV15 and J is TRBJ1-5, with a tentative D call TRBD1 (5 bases). This CDR3 has 16 residues. Between the trimmed V and J ends, which lost 4 bases and 5 bases, there was a span of 18 bases. Per the germline V gene, CDR1 is LNHNV and CDR2 is YYDKDF (reference sequence). CDR3 sequence reads: CATSMTPGRVDQPQHF. The DNA of the CDR3 is TGTGCCACCAGCATGACCCCGGGCAGGGTCGATCAGCCCCAGCATTTT.

V gene TRBV19 combines with J gene TRBJ2-7, with 11 bases that match TRBD2. The CDR3 runs to 16 residues. V was clipped by 4 bases and J by 4 bases; unmatched bases: 9. The V gene's germline CDR1 is LNHDA and CDR2 SQIVND (reference sequence). The DNA of the CDR3 is TGTGCCAGTAGTACGGCTAGCGGGAGGCTCGGTTACGAGCAGTACTTC. This codes for CASSTASGRLGYEQYF.

The DNA for the CDR3 is TGCAGCGTGCTCGCCCGGTTCGGTGAGCAGTTCTTC. It yields the protein CSVLARFGEQFF. The chain has TRBV29-1 and TRBJ2-1; D is uncertain. This CDR3 contains 12 residues. The germline V and J ends were trimmed by 6 bases and 9 bases, with 15 bases remaining between them. Germline CDR1 is SQVTM and CDR2 is ANQGSEA.

V and J are TRBV6-5 and TRBJ2-5; D unresolved. The CDR3 is 11 residues long. CDR1 is MNHEY and CDR2 is SVGAGI in the germline V gene. V was pared by 4 bases and J by 4 bases, with 4 bases between. CDR3 nucleotide sequence: TGTGCCAGCAGTTCATTAGAGACCCAGTACTTC. This encodes CASSSLETQYF.

This clone was seen only a few times. V is TRBV19 and J is TRBJ1-4; D unclear. Germline CDR1 reads LNHDA; CDR2 reads SQIVND (reference sequence). V dropped 3 bases and J dropped 5 bases, with 13 bases sitting between them. The CDR3 has 15 residues. CDR3 protein: CASSMVGRRNEKLFF. In DNA form, the CDR3 reads TGTGCCAGTAGTATGGTAGGACGGAGAAATGAAAAACTGTTTTTT.